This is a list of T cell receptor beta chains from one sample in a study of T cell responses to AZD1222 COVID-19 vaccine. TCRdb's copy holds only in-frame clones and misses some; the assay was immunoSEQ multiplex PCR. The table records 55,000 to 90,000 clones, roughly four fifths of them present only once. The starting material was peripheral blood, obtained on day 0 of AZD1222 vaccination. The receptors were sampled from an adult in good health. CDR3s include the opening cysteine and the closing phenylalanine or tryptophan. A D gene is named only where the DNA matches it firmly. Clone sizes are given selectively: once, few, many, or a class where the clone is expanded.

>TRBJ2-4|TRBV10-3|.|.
CAISESAGAKNIQYF
TGTGCCATCAGTGAGTCGGCAGGAGCCAAAAACATTCAGTACTTC
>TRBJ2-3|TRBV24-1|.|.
CATSDFSPQLLGSTDTQYF
TGTGCCACCAGTGATTTTTCCCCCCAACTATTGGGTAGCACAGATACGCAGTATTTT
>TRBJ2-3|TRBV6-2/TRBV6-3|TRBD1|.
CASSPYGQGGEDTQYF
TGTGCCAGCAGCCCCTACGGACAGGGTGGGGAAGATACGCAGTATTTT
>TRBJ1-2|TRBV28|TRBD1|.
CASRPRFETGGENPNYGYTF
TGTGCCAGCCGACCTCGTTTCGAGACAGGGGGTGAGAACCCTAACTATGGCTACACCTTC
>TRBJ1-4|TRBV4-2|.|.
CASSQDPNNAGKLFF
TGTGCCAGCAGCCAAGATCCCAACAACGCCGGAAAACTGTTTTTT
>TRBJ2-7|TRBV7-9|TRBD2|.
CASSSGLAVSYEQYF
TGTGCCAGCAGCTCGGGACTAGCGGTCTCCTACGAGCAGTACTTC
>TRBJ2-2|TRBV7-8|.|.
CASSLVGGVTGELFF
TGTGCCAGCAGCTTAGTTGGGGGCGTCACCGGGGAGCTGTTTTTT
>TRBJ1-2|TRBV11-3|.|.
CASSLVGYYGYTF
TGTGCCAGCAGCTTAGTGGGGTACTATGGCTACACCTTC
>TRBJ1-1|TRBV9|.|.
CASSVAGIGKGQNTEAFF
TGTGCCAGCAGCGTAGCGGGGATCGGAAAGGGGCAGAACACTGAAGCTTTCTTT
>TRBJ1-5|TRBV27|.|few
CANLAQHF
TGTGCCAACCTGGCCCAGCATTTT
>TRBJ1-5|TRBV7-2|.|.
CASSLQGFSNQPQHF
TGTGCCAGCAGCTTACAGGGGTTTAGCAATCAGCCCCAGCATTTT
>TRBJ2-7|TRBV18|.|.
CASSQKQGGEQYF
TGTGCCAGCTCACAAAAACAGGGTGGCGAGCAGTACTTC
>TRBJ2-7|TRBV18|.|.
CASSPARGTEAHEQYF
TGTGCCAGCTCACCCGCCCGGGGGACAGAGGCCCACGAGCAGTACTTC
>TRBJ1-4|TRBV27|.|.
CASSFSGFEKLFF
TGTGCCAGCAGTTTTTCAGGGTTTGAAAAACTGTTTTTT
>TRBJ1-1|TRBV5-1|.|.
CASSFLGGQNTEAFF
TGCGCCAGCAGCTTCCTTGGGGGGCAGAACACTGAAGCTTTCTTT
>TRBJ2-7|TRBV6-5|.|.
CASSYHRTTYEQYF
TGTGCCAGCAGTTACCACAGGACAACCTACGAGCAGTACTTC
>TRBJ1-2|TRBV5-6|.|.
CASSLRQGNYGYTF
TGTGCCAGCAGCTTGCGGCAGGGAAACTATGGCTACACCTTC
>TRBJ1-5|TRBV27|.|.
CASSLGWDSNQPQHF
TGTGCCAGCAGTTTAGGGTGGGATAGCAATCAGCCCCAGCATTTT
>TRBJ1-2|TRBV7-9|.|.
CASSLTGSLGYTF
TGTGCCAGCAGCCTAACAGGGTCCCTTGGCTACACCTTC
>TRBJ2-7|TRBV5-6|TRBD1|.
CASSWDRVDEQYF
TGTGCCAGCAGCTGGGACAGGGTGGACGAGCAGTACTTC
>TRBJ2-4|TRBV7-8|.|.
CASRALAKNIQYF
TGTGCCAGCAGGGCGTTAGCCAAAAACATTCAGTACTTC
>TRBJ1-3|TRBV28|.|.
CASSPQTSGNTIYF
TGTGCCAGCAGTCCACAAACTAGCGGAAACACCATATATTTT
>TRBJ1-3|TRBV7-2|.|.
CASSLGQSSGNTIYF
TGTGCCAGCAGCTTAGGACAGTCCTCTGGAAACACCATATATTTT